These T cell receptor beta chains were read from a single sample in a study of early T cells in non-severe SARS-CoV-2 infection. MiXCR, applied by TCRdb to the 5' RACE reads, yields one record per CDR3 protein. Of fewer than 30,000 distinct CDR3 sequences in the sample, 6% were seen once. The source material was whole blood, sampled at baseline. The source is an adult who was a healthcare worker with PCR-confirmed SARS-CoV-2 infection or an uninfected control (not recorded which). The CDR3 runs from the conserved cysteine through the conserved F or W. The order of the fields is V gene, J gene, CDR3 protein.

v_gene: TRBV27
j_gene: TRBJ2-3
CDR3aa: CASSLSGVTDTQYF

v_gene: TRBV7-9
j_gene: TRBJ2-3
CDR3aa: CASSSGQDELVLSTDTQYF

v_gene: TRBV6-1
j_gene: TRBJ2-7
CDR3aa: CASTEPPYEQYF

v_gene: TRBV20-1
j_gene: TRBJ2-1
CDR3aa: CSAHPGTSGGYNEQFF

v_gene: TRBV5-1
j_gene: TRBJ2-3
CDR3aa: CASSSSSTDTQYF

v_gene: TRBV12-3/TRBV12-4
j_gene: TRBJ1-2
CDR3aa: CASSLALGQGWGGYTF

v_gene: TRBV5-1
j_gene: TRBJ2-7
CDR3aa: CASSLLIAGPHEQYF

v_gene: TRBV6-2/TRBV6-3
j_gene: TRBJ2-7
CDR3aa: CASSTPEGGLYEQYF

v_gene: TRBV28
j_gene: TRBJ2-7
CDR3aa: CASSLWSPPIYEQYF

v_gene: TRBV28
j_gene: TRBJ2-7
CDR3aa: CASSPAGLAGLEQYF

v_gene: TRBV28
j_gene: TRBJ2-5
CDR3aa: CASSLTVQETQYF

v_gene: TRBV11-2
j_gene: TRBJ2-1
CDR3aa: CASTLLGESYNEQFF

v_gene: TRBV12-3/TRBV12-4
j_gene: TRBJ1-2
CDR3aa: CASSPEKLQGLANYGYTF

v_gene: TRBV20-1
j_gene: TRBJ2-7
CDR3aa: CSASRGISYEQYF

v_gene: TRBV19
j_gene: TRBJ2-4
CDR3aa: CASTPVDRGKNIQYF

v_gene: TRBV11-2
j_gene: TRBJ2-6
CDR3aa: CASSATGANVLTF

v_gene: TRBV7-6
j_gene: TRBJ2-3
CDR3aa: CASSLSHTDTQYF

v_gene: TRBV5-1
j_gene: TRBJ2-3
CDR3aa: CASSPAVLGLSTDTQYF

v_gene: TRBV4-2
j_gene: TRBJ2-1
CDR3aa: CASSQGRAGDNEQFF

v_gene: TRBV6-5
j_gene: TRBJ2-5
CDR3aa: CASSLGQGQTQYF

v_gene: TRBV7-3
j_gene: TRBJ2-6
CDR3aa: CASSLTGVVGANVLTF

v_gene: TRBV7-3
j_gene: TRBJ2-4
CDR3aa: CASSLTGGVGDIQYF

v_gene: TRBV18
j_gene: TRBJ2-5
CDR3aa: CASSRAEGGTQYF

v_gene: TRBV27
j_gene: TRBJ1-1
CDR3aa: CASTRYHQQGTEAFF

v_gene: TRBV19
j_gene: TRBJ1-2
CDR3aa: CASTRGVANYGYTF

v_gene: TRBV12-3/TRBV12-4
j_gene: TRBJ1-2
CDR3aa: CASSLFQTNYGYTF

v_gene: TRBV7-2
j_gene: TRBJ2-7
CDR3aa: CASSPNYEQYF

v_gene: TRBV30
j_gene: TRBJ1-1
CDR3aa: CAWTPSGAFEAFF

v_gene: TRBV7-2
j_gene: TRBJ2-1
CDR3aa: CASSLALVAGNNEQFF

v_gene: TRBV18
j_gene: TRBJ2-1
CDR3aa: CASSPRSGEFSEQFF

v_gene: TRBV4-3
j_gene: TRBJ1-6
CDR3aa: CASSRRLADSPLHF

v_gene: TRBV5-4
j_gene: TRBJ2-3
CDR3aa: CASSPQAVDTQYF

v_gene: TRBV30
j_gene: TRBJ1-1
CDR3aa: CAWAGGTEAFF

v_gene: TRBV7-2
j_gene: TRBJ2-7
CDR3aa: CASSLGSNTPYEQYF

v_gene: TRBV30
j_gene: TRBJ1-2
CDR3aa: CAWSVLPFTNYGYTF

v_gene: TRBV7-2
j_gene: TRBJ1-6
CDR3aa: CASSPGTGGSSPLHF

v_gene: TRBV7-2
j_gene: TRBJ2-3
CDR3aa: CASSLDYTDTQYF

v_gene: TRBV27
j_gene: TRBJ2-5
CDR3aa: CASSFLGPKETQYF

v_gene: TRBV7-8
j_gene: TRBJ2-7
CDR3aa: CASSRGVAYEQYF

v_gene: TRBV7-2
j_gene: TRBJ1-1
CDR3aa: CASSLYRGDTEAFF

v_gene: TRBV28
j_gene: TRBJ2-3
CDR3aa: CASSWDRGADTQYF

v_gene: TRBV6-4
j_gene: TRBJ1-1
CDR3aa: CASSPGQGVLETEAFF

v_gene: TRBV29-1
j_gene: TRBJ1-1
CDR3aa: CSGETRGGEAFF

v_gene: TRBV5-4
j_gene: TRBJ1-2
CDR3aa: CASSQSGQTPIPF

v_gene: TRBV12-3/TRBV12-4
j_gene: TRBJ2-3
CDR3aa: CASSSHSGADTQYF

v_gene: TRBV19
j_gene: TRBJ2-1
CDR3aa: CASRVLGGGRNEQFF

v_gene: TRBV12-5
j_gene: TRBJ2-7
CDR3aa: CASGGLDTGIYEQYF

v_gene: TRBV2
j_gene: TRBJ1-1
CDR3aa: CASSRGPSRAFF

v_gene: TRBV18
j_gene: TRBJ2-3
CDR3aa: CASSRMDGGGLGSTDTQYF

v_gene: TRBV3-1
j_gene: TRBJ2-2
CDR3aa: CASSTPGTINTGELFF

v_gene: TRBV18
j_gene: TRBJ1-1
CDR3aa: CASSPPGPRGTEAFF